This T cell receptor beta chain was captured in a study of identifying expanded T cells in peripheral blood. The protocol was immunoSEQ multiplex PCR, while the TCRdb copy is restricted to in-frame clones and leaves out a portion. This table holds about 130,000 clones, less than 90% found once. V shed 8 bases and J shed 5 bases, with 22 bases lying between them. The CDR3 totals 16 residues. The germline V gene encodes CDR1 MNHEY and CDR2 SMNVEV (reference sequence). Specimen: blood. The chain combines TRBV27 with TRBJ1-5; possibly TRBD1 for D (6 bases). The clonotype originates from a person between 18 and 75 years old in good health. The CDR3 region has the DNA TGTGCCAGCCGGGCCGCAGGGGCGAGATGGGATCAGCCCCAGCATTTT. Translating it yields CASRAAGARWDQPQHF.